Reported below is one TCR beta chain. The sample's time point: cycle 4 day 1 (C4D1), after 5 to 7 weeks of nivolumab. Every single patient, without exception, relapsed after autologous stem cell transplantation, and brentuximab vedotin exposure varied. Purified CD4+ T cells were obtained from thawed PBMCs through magnetic negative selection. The CDR3 sequence is 15 residues long. The germline V gene encodes CDR1 SGHTA and CDR2 FQGNSA. Trimming took off 5 bases at V and 6 bases at J, with 19 bases between the two ends. The table came from immunoSEQ multiplex PCR; TCRdb's copy has only in-frame clones and leaves some out. The table shows 13,000 or so clones, with approximately 80% occurring only once. The record originates from a study of PD-1 blockade in classical Hodgkin lymphoma.

The clonotype originates from a human donor with classical Hodgkin lymphoma. The chain uses TRBV7-2 and TRBJ1-1, with TRBD1 as a possible D gene (5 bases). The material was CD4+ T cells from blood, obtained before the fourth cycle of nivolumab. This CDR3 is CASSPSAGAEAEAFF. The CDR3 coding sequence is TGTGCCAGCAGCCCCTCCGCCGGGGCCGAGGCTGAAGCTTTCTTT.